Shown below are 16 T cell receptor beta chains from a single sample sequenced in a study of blood T cell repertoires in COVID-19. Generated by immunoSEQ multiplex PCR, the TCRdb table keeps only in-frame clones and is missing some. The table includes about 240,000 clones, about 86% detected once. Sequenced sample: PBMCs or T cells enriched from blood (not recorded which). Source of these receptors: a woman between 40 and 50 years old with acute COVID-19.

CDR3 bases: TGTGCCAGTAGTTCCTCCGGGACAGAGAAAAATCAGCCCCAGCATTTT. It translates to CASSSSGTEKNQPQHF. The chain has TRBV19 and TRBJ1-5, with TRBD1 matching over 7 bases. V shed 5 bases, J shed 4 bases, and the junction held 11 bases outside the gene matches. This CDR3 contains 16 residues. CDR1 and CDR2 from the germline V gene are LNHDA and SQIVND (reference sequence).

In regard to this clone: Other DNA variants within this sample encode the same CDR3. The CDR3 protein is CASSIAGGSYEQYF. CDR3 coding DNA: TGTGCCAGTAGTATAGCGGGAGGGAGTTACGAGCAGTACTTC. This chain uses TRBV19 with TRBJ2-7; 8 bases are shared with TRBD2. CDR3 length equals 14 residues. With V trimmed by 1 base and J by 4 bases, 3 bases remained unmatched. Germline values: CDR1 LNHDA, CDR2 SQIVND (reference sequence).

The chain links TRBV5-6 to TRBJ1-1; D unclear. Deletions cut 3 bases from V and 5 bases from J, with 14 bases between. In germline, CDR1 is SGHDT, CDR2 YYEEEE. This CDR3 contains 14 residues. The CDR3 region has the DNA TGTGCCAGCAGCTCGTCAGGCAGAAGGACTGAAGCTTTCTTT. Amino acids: CASSSSGRRTEAFF.

V gene TRBV6-5 combines with J gene TRBJ1-1; the match to TRBD1 covers 9 bases. Germline V lookup: CDR1 MNHEY, CDR2 SVGAGI. V gave up 10 bases and J gave up 3 bases; unmatched junction bases: 12. There are 15 residues in the CDR3. The CDR3 DNA sequence: TGTGCCACCCAAAGACAGGGGGTTAGGGACACTGAAGCTTTCTTT. This translates into CATQRQGVRDTEAFF.

V and J are TRBV12-3 or TRBV12-4 and TRBJ2-1; tentatively, D is TRBD1 (6 bases). The CDR3 runs 12 residues. With 6 bases removed from V and 8 bases from J, the gap between germline ends came to 11 bases. This CDR3 is CASRGARDEQFF. CDR3 nucleotide sequence: TGTGCCAGCAGGGGGGCCCGCGATGAGCAGTTCTTC.

V and J are TRBV27 and TRBJ1-4, with 9 bases that match TRBD1. The CDR3 contains 16 residues. The germline gives CDR1 MNHEY, CDR2 SMNVEV (reference sequence). V dropped 5 bases and J dropped 5; count of bases not matched to a gene: 9. The CDR3 DNA reads as TGTGCCAGCAGTCCGAGAAAACAGGGGGCGAATGAAAAACTGTTTTTT. Amino acids: CASSPRKQGANEKLFF.

The chain recombines TRBV30 with TRBJ1-5, with D possibly being TRBD1 (5 bases). Trimming took off 0 bases at V and 5 bases at J, with 8 bases between the two ends. CDR1 is GTSNPN, CDR2 SVGIG, per germline (reference sequence). This CDR3 spans 13 amino acids. In DNA form, the CDR3 reads TGTGCCTGGAGTGTTGGAGGGGATCAGCCCCAGCATTTT. Translating gives CAWSVGGDQPQHF.

This clone was seen a handful of times. The chain couples TRBV25-1 to TRBJ2-7; TRBD1 matches 7 bases. The CDR3 totals 15 residues. Germline lookup yields CDR1 MGHDK and CDR2 SYGVNS. V shed 6 bases and J 4 bases; nucleotides not matched to a gene: 12. In DNA form, the CDR3 reads TGTGCCAGCAGCCCCTACGGGACAGCGACTTACGAGCAGTACTTC. Encoded protein: CASSPYGTATYEQYF.

This rearrangement joins TRBV5-1 to TRBJ1-6; 10 bases are a match to TRBD1. Germline V lookup: CDR1 SGHRS, CDR2 YFSETQ. J gave up 8 bases and V 3 bases, and 2 bases lay outside the gene matches. The CDR3 spans 14 residues. CDR3 in DNA: TGCGCCAGCAGCTCGACAGGGGGCGATTCACCCCTCCACTTT. Protein sequence: CASSSTGGDSPLHF.

The chain uses TRBV19 and TRBJ2-1; 10 bases align to TRBD2. The germline V gene has CDR1 LNHDA and CDR2 SQIVND (reference sequence). The CDR3 sequence is 16 residues long. The J segment lost 3 bases and the V segment lost 4 bases, leaving 6 bases of the junction unmatched. In DNA, the CDR3 is TGTGCCAGTAGTAAGCGGACTAGCGGACTCTACAATGAGCAGTTCTTC. This gives the protein CASSKRTSGLYNEQFF.

The chain combines TRBV2 with TRBJ1-2; the match to TRBD1 covers 9 bases. Germline V gene sequence: CDR1 SNHLY, CDR2 FYNNEI. The CDR3 is 13 residues long. V dropped 4 bases and J dropped 7; count of bases not matched to a gene: 4. The CDR3 DNA reads as TGTGCCAGCAGTGGACAGGGGGTGATTGGCTACACCTTC. Translated, it gives CASSGQGVIGYTF.

This clone was seen a few times. The chain couples TRBV10-3 to TRBJ2-1; 9 bases agree with TRBD2. The V gene's germline CDR1 is ENHRY and CDR2 SYGVKD. This CDR3 spans 17 amino acids. Trimming at V came to 4 bases and at J to 1 base, leaving 8 bases not matched to a gene. DNA for the CDR3: TGTGCCATCAGTGTCGGTGGGCTAGCGGGATCCTACAATGAGCAGTTCTTC. Translating gives CAISVGGLAGSYNEQFF.

This clone was detected only a few times. This sequence joins TRBV7-2 and TRBJ2-5; no clear D gene. The V gene lost 5 bases and the J gene lost 5 bases, with 18 bases spanning the gap. The CDR3 length is 15 residues. Germline V gene data show CDR1 as SGHTA and CDR2 as FQGNSA. The CDR3 reads CASSPLGSLGETQYF. DNA of the CDR3: TGTGCCAGCAGCCCGCTGGGCAGCCTTGGGGAGACCCAGTACTTC.

V and J are TRBV13 and TRBJ2-7, with TRBD1 matching 8 bases. The J segment lost 5 bases and the V segment lost 5 bases, leaving 8 bases of the junction unmatched. This CDR3 is 14 amino acids long. CDR1 and CDR2 (germline): PRHDT, FYEKMQ (reference sequence). The CDR3 reads CASSKNGQGDEQYF. In nucleotides, the CDR3 is TGTGCCAGCAGCAAAAATGGACAGGGCGACGAGCAGTACTTC.

The CDR3 loop is CASSVAPLAPDTQYF. CDR3 nucleotides: TGTGCCAGCAGCGTAGCCCCACTAGCGCCAGATACGCAGTATTTT. V usage is TRBV9 and J usage is TRBJ2-3; 7 nucleotides line up with TRBD2. V shed 0 bases and J 4 bases; nucleotides not matched to a gene: 5. Germline CDR1 SGDLS, CDR2 YYNGEE. The CDR3 is 15 amino acids.

This clone was detected a few times. The chain links TRBV7-9 to TRBJ2-7; 10 bases are a match to TRBD1. Germline V gene lookup returns CDR1 SEHNR and CDR2 FQNEAQ (reference sequence). After removal of 4 bases from V and 2 bases from J, the junction contained 5 bases not matched to a gene. This CDR3 comprises 15 residues. The CDR3 DNA reads as TGTGCCAGCAGCTCACGGGACAGGGGTCCCTACGAGCAGTACTTC. Protein: CASSSRDRGPYEQYF.